This paragraph covers one T cell receptor beta chain sequence. Its target is not known. The source of the sample is a study of shared clonotypes between healthy human individuals. The study, taken as a whole, reports: Sharing across four donors was highest in naive CD4 (roughly 5%) and lowest in memory CD8 (around 0.4%).

Genomic DNA of each subset was evenly split across several immunoSEQ plates. TCRdb keeps only in-frame clones here, not all; method: immunoSEQ multiplex PCR. The sample holds some 690,000 clones; 90% are singletons and the top ten take about 34%. V shed 5 bases and J 5 bases; nucleotides not matched to a gene: 11. The CDR3 spans 15 residues. CDR1 and CDR2 (germline): LNHDA, SQIVND (reference sequence). V gene TRBV19 combines with J gene TRBJ2-7; 8 bases map to TRBD1. What was sequenced was memory CD8+ T cells from PBMCs. Sample subset: CD45RO+ cells pooled with CCR7-negative TemRA cells. The source is a man aged 18-30 years in good health. Some clones in this sample may be carry-over from other donors' samples. The CDR3 coding sequence is TGTGCCAGTAGTGACAGGGGCTCGGCCTCAAACGAGCAGTACTTC. It is translated as CASSDRGSASNEQYF.